One and the same sample provided the 11 T cell receptor beta chains below, sequenced in a study of T cell repertoires in cytomegalovirus infection (dated by TCRdb to between 2018 and 2020). Their recognized antigens are unknown. TCRdb records Illumina HiSeq 1500 as the sequencer. TCRdb reprocessing: public reads trimmed at Q25 with fastp, clones called with MiXCR, in-frame beta chains kept. All rows with the same CDR3 protein become a single entry with the most common DNA and genes. Counted in this sample were about 500,000 distinct CDR3 sequences; around a third of them appeared once. The ten largest clones add up to around a sixth of the sample. The treatment or condition tag for this specimen amounts to: in vitro stimulation with specific CMV peptide epitopes to enrich CMV-specific T cells. The sample here was cultured PBMCs, taken from culture after CMV antigen stimulation. The receptors come from a human donor in good health (CMV status not recorded). Some clones in this sample may be carry-over from other donors' samples.

This chain connects TRBV7-9 to TRBJ1-6, with 12 bases identical to TRBD1. J lost 11 bases, V lost 5 bases, and 13 bases had no gene match. Germline CDR1 reads SEHNR; CDR2 reads FQNEAQ (reference sequence). The CDR3 has 17 amino acids. CDR3 in amino acids: CASSRTGTGGAGAPLHF. The CDR3 region has the DNA TGTGCCAGCAGCCGGACCGGGACAGGGGGCGCTGGGGCACCCCTCCACTTT.

This clonotype showed up many times. This rearrangement joins TRBV24-1 to TRBJ2-1; 7 positions match TRBD1. The germline V gene encodes CDR1 KGHDR and CDR2 SFDVKD. The CDR3 has 16 amino acids. Trimming removed 4 bases from V and 7 bases from J; junction bases left unmatched: 12. Written as DNA, the CDR3 is TGTGCCACCAGTGACTACGAGAACAGGGGTTCGAATGAGCAGTTCTTC. Its translation is CATSDYENRGSNEQFF.

This clonotype appeared a few times. The V and J genes are TRBV29-1 and TRBJ2-1; D ambiguous. The CDR3 spans 15 residues. The V end was cut by 1 base, the J end by 7 bases, with 17 bases between. Germline-derived CDR1 and CDR2 are SQVTM and ANQGSEA. Here the CDR3 reads CSVEANLGVPNEQFF. In nucleotides, the CDR3 is TGCAGCGTTGAAGCTAACTTGGGTGTCCCGAATGAGCAGTTCTTC.

The V gene is TRBV28, the J gene TRBJ2-5, with D possibly matching TRBD1 (5 bases). The germline gives CDR1 MDHEN, CDR2 SYDVKM. Trimming removed 6 bases from V and 4 bases from J, with 12 bases in between. The length of the CDR3 is 13 residues. As DNA, the CDR3 is TGTGCCAGCAGGAGCCAGGGCGGAGAGACCCAGTACTTC. Protein product: CASRSQGGETQYF.

This clonotype was seen a few times. The chain couples TRBV7-2 to TRBJ2-7; 9 bases line up with TRBD2. After removal of 5 bases from V and 1 base from J, the junction contained 9 bases not matched to a gene. CDR1 SGHTA and CDR2 FQGNSA come from the germline V gene. The CDR3 has 16 amino acids. CDR3 sequence: CASSLRPSGVSYEQYV. CDR3 bases: TGTGCCAGCAGCCTCCGTCCTAGCGGGGTGTCCTACGAGCAGTACGTC.

Ten or more counts support this clonotype. The rearrangement joins TRBV7-8 to TRBJ2-1; the match to TRBD2 covers 9 bases. The CDR3 runs to 16 residues. Germline values: CDR1 SGHVS, CDR2 FQNEAQ. Trimming at V came to 5 bases and at J to 3 bases, leaving 8 bases not matched to a gene. The CDR3 spells CASSLRGLAIYNEQFF. CDR3 nucleotides: TGTGCCAGCAGCCTACGGGGACTAGCTATCTACAATGAGCAGTTCTTC. The full variable domain, with the rest looked up from reference TRBV7-8 and TRBJ2-1, is GAGVSQSPRYKVAKRGQDVALRCDPISGHVSLFWYQQALGQGPEFLTYFQNEAQLDKSGLPSDRFFAERPEGSVSTLKIQRTQQEDSAVYLCASSLRGLAIYNEQFFGPGTRLTVL.

The V and J genes are TRBV6-2 or TRBV6-3 and TRBJ1-5; unclear D gene. The CDR3 runs 13 residues. Looked up from germline, CDR1 is MNHEY and CDR2 is SVGEGT. Trimming left V 6 bases short and J 4 bases short, with 10 bases between. The CDR3 DNA follows: TGTGCCAGCAGAGACCCGCTGAATCAGCCCCAGCATTTT. Amino acid sequence: CASRDPLNQPQHF.

V gene TRBV6-6 combines with J gene TRBJ1-4; D is ambiguous. V lost 0 bases and J 13 bases, leaving 9 bases between the germline ends. Germline V gene lookup returns CDR1 MNHNY and CDR2 SVGAGI (reference sequence). The CDR3 spans 12 residues. CDR3 in DNA: TGTGCCAGCAGTTACTCCGCACACCGACTGTTTTTT. Translating gives CASSYSAHRLFF.

V and J are TRBV27 and TRBJ2-5, with D unclear. V was trimmed by 4 bases and J by 4 bases, leaving 19 bases between them. The germline V gene has CDR1 MNHEY and CDR2 SMNVEV (reference sequence). The CDR3 has 16 residues. The CDR3 DNA sequence: TGTGCCAGCAGTTCCCAACCCCAAAACTATGGAGAGACCCAGTACTTC. As protein: CASSSQPQNYGETQYF.

This clonotype was detected only a few times. V and J are TRBV7-2 and TRBJ2-3; maybe TRBD2 (6 bases). V lost 5 bases and J 6 bases, leaving 15 bases between the germline ends. This CDR3 has 14 amino acids. The germline V gene has CDR1 SGHTA and CDR2 FQGNSA. The CDR3 sequence is CASSLRGPMDTQYF. CDR3 DNA: TGTGCCAGCAGCCTGCGGGGCCCCATGGATACGCAGTATTTT.

The chain recombines TRBV6-6 with TRBJ2-1; possibly TRBD1 or TRBD2 for D (5 bases each). Trimming stripped 6 bases from V and 5 bases from J, with 17 bases between. The CDR3 runs 15 residues. The germline V gene encodes CDR1 MNHNY and CDR2 SVGAGI (reference sequence). For the CDR3, the DNA is TGTGCCAGCAGGGGGGAGCGAAGGGCTCACAATGAGCAGTTCTTC. Its translation: CASRGERRAHNEQFF.